This T cell receptor (beta chain) was sequenced for a study of blood T cell repertoires in COVID-19. Assay used: immunoSEQ multiplex PCR; TCRdb lists only in-frame clones, some missing. Of 100,000 to 120,000 clones in the sample, around 81% are singletons; the top ten hold over 35%. The CDR3 length is 20 residues. The V and J ends lost 0 bases and 3 bases respectively, with 26 bases between them. Germline CDR1 is MNHNS and CDR2 is SASEGT. This clonotype was obtained from an elderly man with acute or convalescent COVID-19. The rearrangement uses TRBV6-1 and TRBJ1-2, with D possibly matching TRBD1 (6 bases). Input material: peripheral blood. CDR3 DNA sequence: TGTGCCAGCAGTGAAGCGGGAGGGAGGACAGCGACAGGATACGACTATGGCTACACCTTC. Its translation: CASSEAGGRTATGYDYGYTF.